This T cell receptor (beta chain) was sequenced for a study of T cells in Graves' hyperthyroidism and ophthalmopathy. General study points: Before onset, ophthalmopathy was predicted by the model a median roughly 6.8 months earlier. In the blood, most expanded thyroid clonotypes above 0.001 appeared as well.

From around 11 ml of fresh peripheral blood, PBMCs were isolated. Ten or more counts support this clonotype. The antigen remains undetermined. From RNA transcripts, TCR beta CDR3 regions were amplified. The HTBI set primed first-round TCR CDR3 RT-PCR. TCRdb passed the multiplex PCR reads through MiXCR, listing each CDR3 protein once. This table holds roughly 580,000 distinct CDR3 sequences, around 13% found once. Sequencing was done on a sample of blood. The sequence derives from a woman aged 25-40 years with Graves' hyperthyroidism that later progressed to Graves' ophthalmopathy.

The CDR3 is CASSPGAAGQETQYF. The CDR3 DNA follows: TGTGCCAGCTCCCCCGGGGCAGCTGGGCAAGAGACCCAGTACTTC. The chain couples TRBV18 to TRBJ2-5; either TRBD1 or TRBD2 may fit D (5 bases each). V was pared by 6 bases and J by 2 bases, with 16 bases between. The CDR3 totals 15 residues. Germline assignment: CDR1 KGHSH and CDR2 LQKENI. Looking up the rest from reference TRBV18 and TRBJ2-5 gives the full variable domain: NAGVMQNPRHLVRRRGQEARLRCSPMKGHSHVYWYRQLPEEGLKFMVYLQKENIIDESGMPKERFSAEFPKEGPSILRIQQVVRGDSAAYFCASSPGAAGQETQYFGPGTRLLVL.